The 25 T cell receptor beta chains below all came from one sample that was sequenced in a study of T-cell memory formation after mild COVID-19. TCRdb reprocessed the 5' RACE reads with MiXCR, giving one entry per CDR3 protein. Altogether around 200,000 distinct CDR3 sequences are present, approximately 16% being singletons, with the ten largest covering 2% to 2.5%. Input material: PBMCs or a T cell subset sorted from them (not recorded which). The origin of the receptors is an adult woman who had mild COVID-19 (a few samples of this study predate the infection). Cell type and time point are not known.

The V call is TRBV24-1, the J call TRBJ2-1; 11 nucleotides match TRBD2. Germline V gene data show CDR1 as KGHDR and CDR2 as SFDVKD. V lost 5 bases, J lost 0 bases, and 2 bases stayed unmatched. CDR3 length: 16 residues. The CDR3 loop reads CATSVTSGGSYNEQFF. Written as DNA, the CDR3 is TGTGCCACCAGTGTAACTAGCGGGGGCTCCTACAATGAGCAGTTCTTC.

This clonotype was seen a handful of times. V and J are TRBV5-5 and TRBJ2-6; TRBD2 might be the D (5 bases). The V gene lost 9 bases and the J gene lost 1 base, with 8 bases spanning the gap. Germline values: CDR1 SGHKS, CDR2 YYEKEE (reference sequence). The CDR3 extends over 13 amino acids. CDR3: CATRTSGANVLTF. CDR3 nucleotides: TGTGCCACCAGGACTTCTGGGGCCAACGTCCTGACTTTC.

The genes are TRBV12-3 or TRBV12-4 and TRBJ2-5; D may be TRBD2 (6 bases). V lost 3 bases and J lost 10, with 9 bases in between. This CDR3 has 11 amino acids. The CDR3 DNA is TGTGCCAGCAGTTTTATCGGGGGCCAGTACTTC. Encoded protein: CASSFIGGQYF.

This clonotype was observed many times. J is TRBJ1-1 and V is TRBV2, with a possible D match to TRBD1 (5 bases). In germline, CDR1 is SNHLY, CDR2 FYNNEI. The CDR3 length is 15 residues. Trimming shortened V by 0 bases and J by 1 base, and 9 bases separated the two germline ends. DNA of the CDR3: TGTGCCAGCAGTGAAGCGCCGGGGACGAACACTGAAGCTTTCTTT. This gives the protein CASSEAPGTNTEAFF.

The chain carries TRBV24-1 and TRBJ2-1; 10 bases map to TRBD1. The CDR3 runs 18 residues. Germline CDR1 is KGHDR and CDR2 is SFDVKD. J lost 2 bases, V lost 4 bases, and 10 bases had no gene match. The chain's CDR3 is CATSDSGIGQGAYNEQFF. In nucleotides, the CDR3 is TGTGCCACCAGTGACTCGGGAATCGGACAGGGGGCCTACAATGAGCAGTTCTTC.

This chain's CDR3 is CASSLPGLAGSSYNEQFF. DNA of the CDR3: TGCGCCAGCAGCTTACCGGGACTAGCGGGTAGCTCCTACAATGAGCAGTTCTTC. The chain recombines TRBV5-1 with TRBJ2-1, with 12 bases matching TRBD2. Germline assignment: CDR1 SGHRS and CDR2 YFSETQ. J was trimmed by 0 bases and V by 2 bases; bases with no gene match: 6. CDR3 size: 18 residues.

The chain links TRBV12-3 or TRBV12-4 to TRBJ2-3; 11 bases are a match to TRBD2. There are 18 residues in the CDR3. J was trimmed by 0 bases and V by 5 bases; bases with no gene match: 10. The CDR3 region is CASSEGIAGGYSTDTQYF. The CDR3, as DNA: TGTGCCAGCAGTGAGGGGATAGCGGGAGGGTATAGCACAGATACGCAGTATTTT.

This clonotype came up a few times. The chain links TRBV21-1 to TRBJ2-1; the listed D gene, TRBD1, was not tested against the DNA. TRBV21-1 is a known pseudogene. The CDR3 is 17 amino acids. The DNA for the CDR3 is TGTGCCAGCAGCAGGCCTCGGGACAGGGACCTATACAATGAGCAGTTCTTC. It is translated as CASSRPRDRDLYNEQFF.

This clonotype was detected a few times. The V call is TRBV3-1, the J call TRBJ2-2; D is uncertain. Looked up from germline, CDR1 is LGHDT and CDR2 is YNNKEL (reference sequence). The CDR3 covers 15 residues. V was pared by 0 bases and J by 6 bases, with 11 bases between. In nucleotides, the CDR3 is TGTGCCAGCAGCCAAGACAAGGAGCGTGCCGGGGAGCTGTTTTTT. It codes for CASSQDKERAGELFF.

The V gene is TRBV4-1, the J gene TRBJ2-7, with unresolved D. Germline V gives CDR1 MGHRA, CDR2 YSYEKL. CDR3 length: 14 residues. V dropped 0 bases and J dropped 0 bases, with 6 bases sitting between them. The chain's CDR3 is CASSQDYVSYEQYF. In DNA, the CDR3 is TGCGCCAGCAGCCAAGACTACGTCTCCTACGAGCAGTACTTC.

The V call is TRBV6-6, the J call TRBJ2-7; no reliable D call. In germline, CDR1 is MNHNY, CDR2 SVGAGI (reference sequence). The V end lost 4 bases, the J end lost 0 bases, and 7 bases lay between the germline ends. The CDR3 is 13 amino acids. The CDR3 loop reads CASSWLSSYEQYF. The DNA for the CDR3 is TGTGCCAGCAGTTGGCTGAGCTCCTACGAGCAGTACTTC.

The gene calls are TRBV7-3 and TRBJ2-6; a possible D gene is TRBD2 (5 bases). V was clipped by 0 bases and J by 1 base, with 7 bases between them. The length of the CDR3 is 16 residues. CDR1 is SGHTA, CDR2 FQGTGA, per germline. DNA of the CDR3: TGTGCCAGCAGCTTAACTCCGGGATCTGGGGCCAACGTCCTGACTTTC. It translates to CASSLTPGSGANVLTF.

This clonotype came up a few times. The chain couples TRBV6-2 or TRBV6-3 to TRBJ2-7; D is uncertain. Trimming removed 3 bases from V and 4 bases from J, with 7 bases in between. Germline CDR1 MNHEY, CDR2 SVGEGT. The CDR3 covers 12 residues. Here the CDR3 reads CASSYPRYEQYF. DNA of the CDR3: TGTGCCAGCAGTTATCCCAGGTACGAGCAGTACTTC.

The CDR3: CASSQGRSQETQYF. In DNA, the CDR3 is TGTGCCAGCAGCCAAGGCAGATCCCAAGAGACCCAGTACTTC. The chain links TRBV11-3 to TRBJ2-5; D unresolved. Per germline, CDR1 SGHNT and CDR2 YENEEA. The CDR3 extends over 14 amino acids. Deletions cut 5 bases from V and 1 base from J, with 11 bases between.

This clonotype occurred a few times. This chain links TRBV20-1 with TRBJ1-6; D not certain. CDR1 and CDR2 from the germline V gene are DFQATT and SNEGSKA (reference sequence). Trimming cost V 0 bases and J 5 bases, with 11 bases left between them. The CDR3 is made up of 15 amino acids. The CDR3 reads CSARDWAGDNSPLHF. The DNA for the CDR3 is TGCAGTGCTAGAGATTGGGCAGGTGATAATTCACCCCTCCACTTT.

This clonotype occurred many times. The V and J genes are TRBV15 and TRBJ1-1; D is ambiguous. Trimming shortened V by 3 bases and J by 3 bases, and 14 bases separated the two germline ends. The CDR3 has 15 amino acids. Germline V lookup: CDR1 LNHNV, CDR2 YYDKDF (reference sequence). The CDR3 sequence: CATSRRDGFYTEAFF. The CDR3 nucleotides read TGTGCCACCAGCAGGCGAGACGGGTTCTACACTGAAGCTTTCTTT.

The chain couples TRBV20-1 to TRBJ1-1; 8 bases agree with TRBD1. J was trimmed by 9 bases and V by 8 bases; bases with no gene match: 14. The CDR3 has 13 residues. Germline CDR1 is DFQATT and CDR2 is SNEGSKA (reference sequence). The CDR3 spells CSPFLRTGRKAFF. CDR3 DNA: TGCAGTCCTTTTCTTCGGACAGGGCGGAAAGCTTTCTTT.

Points on this clonotype: The junction shows a germline mismatch at one end, possibly a read error. This sequence joins TRBV30 and TRBJ1-1; D call uncertain. The germline V gene encodes CDR1 GTSNPN and CDR2 SVGIG (reference sequence). The CDR3 runs 11 residues. CDR3 sequence (DNA): TGTGCCTGGAGTGTTACCCGGACCTCGGGCTTT. The encoded protein is CAWSVTRTSGF. The variable domain in full, completed from reference TRBV30 and TRBJ1-1, reads SQTIHQWPATLVQPVGSPLSLECTVEGTSNPNLYWYRQAAGRGLQLLFYSVGIGQISSEVPQNLSASRPQDRQFILSSKKLLLSDSGFYLCAWSVTRTSGFGQGTRLTVV.

This clonotype was seen a few times. The chain uses TRBV7-9 and TRBJ2-5, with 7 bases lining up with TRBD2. The germline V gene encodes CDR1 SEHNR and CDR2 FQNEAQ (reference sequence). J was trimmed by 2 bases and V by 8 bases; bases with no gene match: 8. This CDR3 comprises 14 residues. The CDR3 spells CASGPPSGQETQYF. The CDR3 bases are TGTGCCAGCGGACCTCCTAGCGGACAAGAGACCCAGTACTTC.

The sample holds a few counts of this clonotype. The chain joins TRBV27 to TRBJ2-7; 8 nucleotides align to TRBD1. V lost 5 bases and J lost 4; bases outside the gene matches: 4. In germline, CDR1 is MNHEY, CDR2 SMNVEV (reference sequence). The CDR3 totals 13 residues. CDR3 region: CASSRTGTYEQYF. The CDR3 bases are TGTGCCAGCAGTAGGACAGGGACATACGAGCAGTACTTC.

V gene TRBV5-1 combines with J gene TRBJ1-5, with a weak D call TRBD1 (5 bases). CDR3 length equals 15 residues. The V end was cut by 0 bases, the J end by 6 bases, with 13 bases between. CDR1 SGHRS and CDR2 YFSETQ come from the germline V gene. CDR3 DNA sequence: TGCGCCAGCAGCTTGGAGGCCGGGGGTAGTCAGCCCCAGCATTTT. It encodes CASSLEAGGSQPQHF.

This chain joins TRBV27 and TRBJ2-7; TRBD2 matches at 7 bases. Trimming removed 5 bases from V and 0 bases from J; junction bases left unmatched: 16. Germline V CDR1 and CDR2: MNHEY, SMNVEV (reference sequence). The length of the CDR3 is 18 residues. The CDR3 spells CASSPPTSALRTSYEQYF. The CDR3 nucleotides read TGTGCCAGCAGTCCCCCTACTAGCGCCCTAAGGACCTCCTACGAGCAGTACTTC.

This clonotype appeared a few times. The chain carries TRBV3-1 and TRBJ1-1; D unclear. The CDR3 spans 13 residues. V lost 6 bases, J lost 1 base, and 9 bases lay in between. CDR1 and CDR2 from the germline V gene are LGHDT and YNNKEL (reference sequence). Here the CDR3 reads CASRREENTEAFF. CDR3 sequence (DNA): TGTGCCAGCAGGCGAGAGGAGAACACTGAAGCTTTCTTT.

This clonotype was detected only a few times. The chain carries TRBV6-2 or TRBV6-3 and TRBJ2-1, with 13 bases aligning to TRBD2. Germline V gene data show CDR1 as MNHEY and CDR2 as SVGEGT. V lost 6 bases to trimming and J lost 4 bases; unmatched junction nucleotides: 3. The CDR3 sequence is 15 residues long. CDR3 in amino acids: CASSRGLAGYNEQFF. CDR3 nucleotide sequence: TGTGCCAGCAGCCGGGGACTAGCGGGGTACAATGAGCAGTTCTTC.

This clonotype showed up just a few times. J is TRBJ2-7 and V is TRBV18; perhaps TRBD2 as D (5 bases). The CDR3 contains 14 residues. Germline V gene sequence: CDR1 KGHSH, CDR2 LQKENI. V was trimmed by 1 base and J by 3 bases, leaving 10 bases between them. CDR3 sequence (DNA): TGTGCCAGCTCACCACAAAGGACTGACTACGAGCAGTACTTC. Translation: CASSPQRTDYEQYF. Filled out from reference TRBV18 and TRBJ2-7, the complete variable domain reads NAGVMQNPRHLVRRRGQEARLRCSPMKGHSHVYWYRQLPEEGLKFMVYLQKENIIDESGMPKERFSAEFPKEGPSILRIQQVVRGDSAAYFCASSPQRTDYEQYFGPGTRLTVT.